One and the same sample provided the 22 T cell receptor beta chains below, sequenced in a study of blood T cell repertoires in COVID-19. Only in-frame clones appear in the TCRdb table, and some are missing; sequencing was by immunoSEQ multiplex PCR. The sample records under 300,000 clones, under 85% being singletons. Specimen: peripheral blood. The receptors come from a man younger than 40 who had recovered from COVID-19.

The chain combines TRBV19 with TRBJ1-6; possible D gene TRBD1, 6 bases. The CDR3 runs 13 residues. The ends were cut back, 1 base at V and 17 bases at J, with 15 bases in the middle. Germline V gene lookup returns CDR1 LNHDA and CDR2 SQIVND (reference sequence). The CDR3 loop is CASSIVFGQTIHF. CDR3 coding DNA: TGTGCCAGTAGTATAGTCTTCGGACAGACCATCCACTTT.

This CDR3 is CASEQGVYNEQFF. The CDR3 bases are TGTGCCAGCGAACAGGGAGTCTACAATGAGCAGTTCTTC. V is TRBV7-9 and J is TRBJ2-1; D is possibly TRBD1 (6 bases). Germline V gives CDR1 SEHNR, CDR2 FQNEAQ (reference sequence). V shed 8 bases and J shed 3 bases, with 11 bases lying between them. The CDR3 has 13 residues.

The rearrangement joins TRBV2 to TRBJ2-4; weak D call: TRBD1 (6 bases). Trimming left V 6 bases short and J 0 bases short, with 18 bases between. Germline V CDR1 and CDR2: SNHLY, FYNNEI. This CDR3 spans 17 amino acids. CDR3 loop: CASRGGNLVLAKNIQYF. The DNA for the CDR3 is TGTGCCAGCAGAGGGGGAAATCTTGTTCTAGCCAAAAACATTCAGTACTTC.

This chain links TRBV2 with TRBJ2-2; no definite D call. This CDR3 is built from 14 residues. Trimming took off 5 bases at V and 6 bases at J, with 13 bases between the two ends. In germline, CDR1 is SNHLY, CDR2 FYNNEI. The CDR3 sequence: CASSLKLAPGELFF. The CDR3 coding sequence is TGTGCCAGCAGTTTAAAACTCGCCCCCGGGGAGCTGTTTTTT.

A remark on this clone: The same CDR3 is also encoded by other DNA sequences in this sample. The rearrangement joins TRBV6-6 to TRBJ1-4, with 9 bases aligning to TRBD1. Germline V gene sequence: CDR1 MNHNY, CDR2 SVGAGI (reference sequence). Losses at the gene ends were 2 bases for V and 2 bases for J; bases not matched to a gene: 3. The CDR3 loop spans 16 amino acids. CDR3 sequence: CASSYGTGKTNEKLFF. The CDR3 DNA sequence: TGTGCCAGCAGTTACGGGACAGGGAAGACTAATGAAAAACTGTTTTTT.

The chain couples TRBV6-5 to TRBJ2-6, with D tentatively TRBD1 (7 bases). The V end was cut by 2 bases, the J end by 14 bases, with 19 bases between. The CDR3 is 15 amino acids. The V gene's germline CDR1 is MNHEY and CDR2 SVGAGI. The CDR3, as DNA: TGTGCCAGCAGTTACGTCCCAGGGGGGCAATTAATCCTGACTTTC. It specifies CASSYVPGGQLILTF.

The rearrangement links TRBV6-5 to TRBJ2-3, with D perhaps matching TRBD2 (7 bases). This CDR3 is built from 15 residues. The germline gives CDR1 MNHEY, CDR2 SVGAGI. Trimming removed 7 bases at V and 0 bases at J, with 14 bases between. CDR3 DNA sequence: TGTGCCAGCACCATGGGGGGGCCTAGCACAGATACGCAGTATTTT. Its protein is CASTMGGPSTDTQYF.

The CDR3 protein is CASSLGDIEAFF. DNA of the CDR3: TGTGCCAGCAGCTTGGGGGACATCGAAGCTTTCTTT. This chain uses TRBV5-6 with TRBJ1-1, with D perhaps TRBD1 (6 bases). The CDR3 has 12 amino acids. Germline V gives CDR1 SGHDT, CDR2 YYEEEE. Trimming removed 0 bases at V and 8 bases at J, with 8 bases between.

This clone was observed a handful of times. The chain joins TRBV28 to TRBJ1-5; D is unresolved. The CDR3 covers 13 residues. V dropped 7 bases and J dropped 3 bases, with 10 bases sitting between them. Germline V gene sequence: CDR1 MDHEN, CDR2 SYDVKM. CDR3 in DNA: TGTGCCAGCACTCAGATCCTCAATCAGCCCCAGCATTTT. It translates to CASTQILNQPQHF.

V gene TRBV2 combines with J gene TRBJ2-3; a weak D match, TRBD2 (6 bases). Trimming cost V 8 bases and J 0 bases, with 18 bases left between them. Germline V gene data show CDR1 as SNHLY and CDR2 as FYNNEI. The CDR3 runs to 16 residues. Written as DNA, the CDR3 is TGTGCCAGCGGAGATTCCGGGACTTTTAGCACAGATACGCAGTATTTT. As protein: CASGDSGTFSTDTQYF.

This chain joins TRBV25-1 and TRBJ2-5, with a tentative D call TRBD1 (6 bases). V was shortened by 6 bases and J by 5 bases, with 13 bases between the two germline ends. This CDR3 has 13 amino acids. Germline V lookup: CDR1 MGHDK, CDR2 SYGVNS. CDR3 protein: CASRPTGRETQYF. CDR3 DNA sequence: TGTGCCAGCAGGCCGACAGGCCGGGAGACCCAGTACTTC.

V and J are TRBV6-1 and TRBJ1-1; maybe TRBD1 (5 bases). V dropped 2 bases and J dropped 4 bases, with 8 bases sitting between them. The CDR3 spans 13 residues. Germline V gene data show CDR1 as MNHNS and CDR2 as SASEGT. As DNA, the CDR3 is TGTGCCAGCAGTGAACGGGGGTCCACTGAAGCTTTCTTT. It encodes CASSERGSTEAFF.

The chain uses TRBV28 and TRBJ1-2; TRBD1 matches at 8 bases. This CDR3 spans 17 amino acids. The V gene's germline CDR1 is MDHEN and CDR2 SYDVKM. V trimming: 5 bases; J trimming: 0 bases; junction bases outside the gene matches: 11. The CDR3 DNA is TGTGCCAGCAGTGAGGACAGGGCGTTTTTATCTAACTATGGCTACACCTTC. Translated, it gives CASSEDRAFLSNYGYTF.

V usage is TRBV11-2 and J usage is TRBJ2-3; D gene unclear. This CDR3 is 12 amino acids long. V gave up 3 bases and J gave up 4 bases, with 5 bases separating them. Germline CDR1 SGHAT, CDR2 FQNNGV. CDR3 amino acids: CASSFLPDTQYF. The CDR3 bases are TGTGCCAGCAGCTTCCTTCCAGATACGCAGTATTTT.

This chain connects TRBV3-1 (or the pseudogene TRBV3-2) to TRBJ2-3; 11 bases are a match to TRBD2. V lost 3 bases and J lost 3; bases outside the gene matches: 11. Germline values: CDR1 LGHDT, CDR2 YNNKEL (reference sequence). The CDR3 is 18 residues long. The CDR3 reads CASSQLVIAGGLTDTQYF. For the CDR3, the DNA is TGTGCCAGCAGCCAGTTAGTGATAGCGGGGGGGCTGACAGATACGCAGTATTTT.

The V and J genes are TRBV5-1 and TRBJ1-1; 7 bases fit TRBD1. Trimming removed 4 bases from V and 5 bases from J; junction bases left unmatched: 14. Per germline, CDR1 SGHRS and CDR2 YFSETQ. The CDR3 spans 16 residues. This chain's CDR3 is CASSPGQEGMRTEAFF. For the CDR3, the DNA is TGCGCCAGCAGCCCTGGACAGGAGGGTATGCGGACTGAAGCTTTCTTT.

The chain has TRBV12-3 or TRBV12-4 and TRBJ2-7, with 8 positions matching TRBD1. V lost 7 bases to trimming and J lost 9 bases; unmatched junction nucleotides: 8. This CDR3 has 12 residues. In DNA, the CDR3 is TGTGCCAGCAACCCCGGGACAGGTTGGCAGTACTTC. Translation gives CASNPGTGWQYF.

In DNA form, the CDR3 reads TGCGCCAGCAGCCAAGAACGGAGTGGCTACACCTTC. It encodes CASSQERSGYTF. This chain links TRBV4-1 with TRBJ1-2; D is unresolved. The germline gives CDR1 MGHRA, CDR2 YSYEKL. This CDR3 region has 12 residues. Trimming left V 0 bases short and J 7 bases short, with 6 bases between.

The chain links TRBV7-7 to TRBJ2-1; TRBD2 matches 9 bases. The V and J ends lost 5 bases and 4 bases, in that order; junction bases with no gene match: 6. The CDR3 consists of 15 residues. Germline V lookup: CDR1 SSHAT, CDR2 FNYEAQ (reference sequence). Here the CDR3 DNA reads TGTGCCAGCAGCCGCGGGGGGGCCGGTTACAATGAGCAGTTCTTC. Its protein is CASSRGGAGYNEQFF.

The count of this clone is one. The chain combines TRBV4-1 with TRBJ1-2, with D tentatively TRBD1 (6 bases). CDR1 and CDR2 (germline): MGHRA, YSYEKL. V was trimmed by 1 base and J by 4 bases, leaving 13 bases between them. CDR3 length: 15 amino acids. The CDR3 coding sequence is TGCGCCAGCAGCCAAGTGCGGACAGCGGCCTATGGCTACACCTTC. Translating it yields CASSQVRTAAYGYTF.

This chain connects TRBV10-3 to TRBJ2-7, with D perhaps matching TRBD1 (6 bases). Germline values: CDR1 ENHRY, CDR2 SYGVKD. Trimming removed 5 bases at V and 3 bases at J, with 11 bases between. The CDR3 loop spans 13 amino acids. CDR3 region: CAISFDRNYEQYV. The CDR3 DNA reads TGTGCCATCAGTTTTGACAGGAACTACGAGCAGTACGTC.

This chain connects TRBV5-4 to TRBJ1-2; D is perhaps TRBD1 (6 bases). The CDR3 has 14 residues. Germline V CDR1 and CDR2: SGHNT, YYREEE (reference sequence). Trimming cost V 1 base and J 6 bases, with 13 bases left between them. CDR3 protein: CASSLRNRVDGYTF. For the CDR3, the DNA is TGTGCCAGCAGCTTGAGGAACAGGGTGGATGGCTACACCTTC.